These T cell receptor beta chains were read from a single sample in a study of shared clonotypes between healthy human individuals. TCRdb keeps only in-frame clones here, not all; method: immunoSEQ multiplex PCR. The sample includes nearly 1,000,000 clones, less than 85% of them seen just once. Sequencing was carried out using memory CD4+ T cells sorted from blood. The receptors were sampled from a man younger than 35 in good health. The CDR3 runs from the conserved cysteine through the conserved F or W. Clone size, where shown, is once, few, many, or a class for clones that have expanded.

>TRBV7-2|-|TRBJ1-1|14
CASSRDRASTEAFF
>TRBV20-1|-|TRBJ2-7|8
CSADEQYF
>TRBV29-1|-|TRBJ2-1|13
CSVEPGTTNEQFF
>TRBV5-4|-|TRBJ1-4|15
CASSLAQGANEKLFF
>TRBV27|once|TRBJ2-7|13
CASSYRPGYEQYF
>TRBV5-1|-|TRBJ1-1|12
CASGDLKTEAFF
>TRBV19|-|TRBJ1-2|15
CASSVTTGANYGYTF
>TRBV7-2|-|TRBJ2-1|15
CASSPLPTPYNEQFF
>TRBV29-1|-|TRBJ1-3|13
CSAPDSSGNTIYF
>TRBV5-4|few|TRBJ2-1|15
CASSPETSVYNEQFF
>TRBV4-1|-|TRBJ1-1|19
CASSQDNTGGDVIGTEAFF
>TRBV5-4|-|TRBJ2-2|15
CASSPGQPNTGELFF
>TRBV30|once|TRBJ2-7|12
CAWSQDLYEQYF
>TRBV2|once|TRBJ1-2|14
CASSGETDRYGYTF
>TRBV7-2|-|TRBJ1-1|14
CASSFRDRGTEAFF
>TRBV7-2|-|TRBJ2-1|14
CASSPDRGQAEQFF
>TRBV21-1|-|TRBJ2-3|17
CASIWGSGTSGTDTQYF
>TRBV6-1|once|TRBJ1-5|14
CASSERLGNQPQHF
>TRBV7-9|-|TRBJ2-5|16
CASSLLQDGARETQYF
>TRBV21-1|many|TRBJ2-6|13
CAPTTSGANVLTF
>TRBV7-9|-|TRBJ1-4|13
CASSREVGEKLFF
>TRBV28|-|TRBJ2-7|15
CASSYGTGGSYEQYF
>TRBV5-6|-|TRBJ2-3|12
CASSLLVDTQYF
>TRBV18|-|TRBJ2-7|17
CASSLGTSGIHSYEQYF
>TRBV4-3|-|TRBJ2-4|16
CASSQDLVPAKNIQYF
>TRBV18|-|TRBJ2-5|13
CASSLQGLKTQYF
>TRBV10-3|-|TRBJ2-2|16
CAISVSSGTNTGELFF
>TRBV5-4|-|TRBJ1-6|15
CASSFQGPLNSPLHF
>TRBV5-4|once|TRBJ2-7|14
CASSLGQFPYEQYF
>TRBV9|-|TRBJ2-1|13
CASSTDTENEQFF
>TRBV7-3|-|TRBJ1-4|15
CASSLQAATNEKLFF
>TRBV6-1|many|TRBJ1-5|14
CASSAGPSNQPQHF
>TRBV18|-|TRBJ1-1|14
CASSPVRVNTEAFF
>TRBV28|once|TRBJ2-7|14
CASRTITGVREQYF
>TRBV6-5|-|TRBJ2-7|16
CASSSPGQGLTYEQYF
>TRBV5-4|-|TRBJ2-5|15
CASSLGDRGQETQYF
>TRBV4-1|-|TRBJ2-1|14
CASSHPLTRNEQFF
>TRBV11-2|-|TRBJ2-1|16
CASSPQQGKLYNEQFF
>TRBV28|-|TRBJ1-1|14
CASTPHGMNTEAFF
>TRBV11-2|-|TRBJ2-1|16
CASSLLGVGGKDEQFF
>TRBV4-1|-|TRBJ1-2|15
CASSPGQGTFDGYTF
>TRBV18|-|TRBJ1-6|15
CASSPLGTARSPLHF
>TRBV4-2|few|TRBJ2-5|16
CASSPLGGTGEETQYF
>TRBV13|-|TRBJ1-2|15
CASSPRQAGHYGYTF
>TRBV2|-|TRBJ2-3|14
CASVIGGGTDTQYF
>TRBV18|-|TRBJ2-3|12
CASSPDRDTQYF
>TRBV5-3|few|TRBJ2-2|15
CARSETATNTGELFF
>TRBV7-3|-|TRBJ2-2|15
CASSPHGGNTGGLFF
>TRBV9|-|TRBJ2-2|15
CASSPGLVVGGELFF
>TRBV30|few|TRBJ1-5|15
CAWSSRGRGNQPQHF
>TRBV18|-|TRBJ1-6|14
CASSPALQGSPLHF
>TRBV11-2|-|TRBJ1-6|18
CASSLDLQRGTNRSPLHF
>TRBV11-2|-|TRBJ2-5|15
CASSLSRGGVETQYF